This entry concerns a single T cell receptor beta chain. Its antigen is undetermined. This entry comes from a study of early T cells in non-severe SARS-CoV-2 infection. Across the whole study: The study sequenced bulk RNA from unsorted whole blood, with chains unpaired.

Trimming pared 4 bases from V and 5 bases from J, leaving 11 bases between. Germline V lookup: CDR1 SQVTM, CDR2 ANQGSEA. The CDR3 totals 12 residues. Overall study results and limits: A preference for anti-spike CD8 responses marked VDJdb matching, which missed private and CD4 specificities.

Attachment of unique molecular identifiers was made to individual cDNA molecules. TCRdb reprocessed the 5' RACE reads via MiXCR and lists one record per CDR3 protein. The sample lists approximately 97,000 distinct CDR3 sequences, 9.5% to 12% occurring once. The V and J genes are TRBV29-1 and TRBJ2-5; D ambiguous. Sample: whole blood, taken at baseline. The clonotype was recovered from an adult who was a healthcare worker with PCR-confirmed SARS-CoV-2 infection or an uninfected control (not recorded which). The CDR3 reads CSVVLGSETQYF. CDR3 nucleotides: TGCAGCGTTGTCCTGGGGTCCGAGACCCAGTACTTC.